The sequence of this TCR beta chain was determined in a study of cytomegalovirus exposure and HLA in healthy donors. Primers included in the PCR were 60 Vbeta and 13 Jbeta primers. Method: immunoSEQ multiplex PCR; TCRdb's copy keeps in-frame clones and lacks some. The data show more than 110,000 clones, 80% seen once. The CDR3 covers 17 residues. With 6 bases clipped from V and 1 base from J, the junction kept 13 bases outside the gene matches. In germline, CDR1 is SEHNR, CDR2 FQNEAQ (reference sequence). The clonotype comes from a man under 40 in good health and CMV-seronegative. The rearrangement joins TRBV7-9 to TRBJ2-5; 8 positions match TRBD2. Material for sequencing was PBMCs. This CDR3 is CASSYNPLAAFQETQYF. CDR3 sequence (DNA): TGTGCCAGCAGTTACAACCCACTAGCGGCCTTCCAAGAGACCCAGTACTTC.